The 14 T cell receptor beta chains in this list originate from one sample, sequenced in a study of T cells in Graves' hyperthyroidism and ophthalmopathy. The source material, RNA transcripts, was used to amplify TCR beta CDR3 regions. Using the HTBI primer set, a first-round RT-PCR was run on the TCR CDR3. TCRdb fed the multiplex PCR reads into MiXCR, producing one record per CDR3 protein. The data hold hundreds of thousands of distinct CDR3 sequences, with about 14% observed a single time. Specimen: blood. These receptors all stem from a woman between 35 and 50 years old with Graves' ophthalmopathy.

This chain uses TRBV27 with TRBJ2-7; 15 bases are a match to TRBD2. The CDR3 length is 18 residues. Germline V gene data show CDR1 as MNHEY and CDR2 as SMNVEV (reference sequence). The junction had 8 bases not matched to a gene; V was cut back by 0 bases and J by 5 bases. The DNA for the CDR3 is TGTGCCAGCAGTTTATCCGGACTAGCGGGAGGGAGAAGCCACGAGCAGTACTTC. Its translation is CASSLSGLAGGRSHEQYF.

CDR3 in amino acids: CASSFRQGYNYGYTF. In nucleotides, the CDR3 is TGTGCCAGCAGCTTTAGACAGGGATACAACTATGGCTACACCTTC. The J gene is TRBJ1-2, the V gene TRBV7-9, with 7 bases matching TRBD1. This CDR3 has 15 residues. V shed 3 bases, J shed 2 bases, and the junction held 6 bases outside the gene matches. Per the germline V gene, CDR1 is SEHNR and CDR2 is FQNEAQ (reference sequence).

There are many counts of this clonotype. The CDR3 sequence is CASRLTSVTGELFF. In DNA form, the CDR3 reads TGTGCCAGCAGGCTGACTAGCGTTACCGGGGAGCTGTTTTTT. The rearrangement uses TRBV12-3 or TRBV12-4 and TRBJ2-2; 8 nucleotides line up with TRBD2. Trimming cost V 6 bases and J 5 bases; bases outside gene matches: 5. The CDR3 length is 14 residues.

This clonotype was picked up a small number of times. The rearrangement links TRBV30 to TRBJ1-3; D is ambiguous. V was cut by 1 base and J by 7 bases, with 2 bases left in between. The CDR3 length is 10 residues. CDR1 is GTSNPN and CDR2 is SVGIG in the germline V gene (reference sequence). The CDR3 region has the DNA TGTGCCTGGAGTGGGAACACCATATATTTT. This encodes CAWSGNTIYF.

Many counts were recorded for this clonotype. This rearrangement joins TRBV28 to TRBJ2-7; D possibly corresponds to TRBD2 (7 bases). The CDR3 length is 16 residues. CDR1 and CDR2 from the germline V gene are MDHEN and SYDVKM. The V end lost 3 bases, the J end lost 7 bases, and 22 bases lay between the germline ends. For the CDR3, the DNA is TGTGCCAGCAGTTTCCTGGGCGGGGGACAACCGTGGGAGCAGTACTTC. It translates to CASSFLGGGQPWEQYF.

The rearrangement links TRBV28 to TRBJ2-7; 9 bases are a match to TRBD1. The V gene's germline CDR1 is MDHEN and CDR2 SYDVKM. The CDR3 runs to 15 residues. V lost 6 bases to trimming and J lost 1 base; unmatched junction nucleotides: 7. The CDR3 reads CASSRTGGASYEQYF. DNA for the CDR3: TGTGCCAGCAGCCGAACAGGGGGCGCGTCCTACGAGCAGTACTTC.

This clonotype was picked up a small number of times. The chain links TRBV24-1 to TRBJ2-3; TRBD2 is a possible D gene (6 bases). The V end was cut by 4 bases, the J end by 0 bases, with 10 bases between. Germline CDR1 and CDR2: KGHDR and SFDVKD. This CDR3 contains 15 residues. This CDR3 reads CATSDTGASTDTQYF. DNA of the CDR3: TGTGCCACCAGTGACACGGGAGCTAGCACAGATACGCAGTATTTT.

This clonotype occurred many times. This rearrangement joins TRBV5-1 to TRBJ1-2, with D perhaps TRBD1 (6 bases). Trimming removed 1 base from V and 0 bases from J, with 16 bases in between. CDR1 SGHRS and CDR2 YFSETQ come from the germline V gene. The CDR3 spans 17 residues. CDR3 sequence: CASSLSAQGASNYGYTF. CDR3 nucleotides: TGCGCCAGCAGCTTGTCTGCACAGGGCGCTTCTAACTATGGCTACACCTTC.

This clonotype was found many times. The CDR3 protein is CASSQDPGANTEAFF. CDR3 coding DNA: TGCGCCAGCAGCCAAGATCCGGGGGCGAACACTGAAGCTTTCTTT. V usage is TRBV4-3 and J usage is TRBJ1-1; possibly TRBD1 for D (6 bases). V was cut by 0 bases and J by 1 base, with 9 bases left in between. In germline, CDR1 is LGHNA, CDR2 YSLEER. This CDR3 contains 15 residues.

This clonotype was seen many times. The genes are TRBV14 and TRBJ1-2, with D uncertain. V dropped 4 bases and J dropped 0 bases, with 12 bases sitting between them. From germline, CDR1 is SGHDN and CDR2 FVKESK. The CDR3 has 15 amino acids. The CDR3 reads CASSPSGRTNYGYTF. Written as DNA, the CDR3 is TGTGCCAGCAGCCCAAGTGGAAGGACTAACTATGGCTACACCTTC.

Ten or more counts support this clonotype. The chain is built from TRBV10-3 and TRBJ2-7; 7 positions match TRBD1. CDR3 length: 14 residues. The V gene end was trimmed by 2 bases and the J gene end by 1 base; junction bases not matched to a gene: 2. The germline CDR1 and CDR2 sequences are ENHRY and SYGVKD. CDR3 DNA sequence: TGTGCCATCAGTGAGCTGACAGGGTCCTACGAGCAGTACTTC. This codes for CAISELTGSYEQYF.

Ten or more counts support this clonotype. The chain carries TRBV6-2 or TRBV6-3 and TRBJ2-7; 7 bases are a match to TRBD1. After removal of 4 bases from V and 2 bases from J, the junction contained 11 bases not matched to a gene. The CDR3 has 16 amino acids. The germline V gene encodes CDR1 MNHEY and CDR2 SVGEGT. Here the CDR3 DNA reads TGTGCCAGCAGTTCAGGGACAGCCGTTAAAACCTACGAGCAGTACTTC. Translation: CASSSGTAVKTYEQYF.

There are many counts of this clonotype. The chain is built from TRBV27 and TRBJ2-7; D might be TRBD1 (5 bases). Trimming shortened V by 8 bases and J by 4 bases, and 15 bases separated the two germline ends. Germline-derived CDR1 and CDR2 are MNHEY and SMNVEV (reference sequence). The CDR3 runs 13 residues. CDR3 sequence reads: CASSRQFGYEQYF. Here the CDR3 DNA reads TGTGCCAGCTCCCGACAGTTTGGTTACGAGCAGTACTTC.

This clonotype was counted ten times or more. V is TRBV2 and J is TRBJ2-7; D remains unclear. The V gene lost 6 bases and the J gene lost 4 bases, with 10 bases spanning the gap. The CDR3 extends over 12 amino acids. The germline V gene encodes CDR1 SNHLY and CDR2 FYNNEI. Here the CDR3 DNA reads TGTGCCAGCAGGGAAAACCGGTACGAGCAGTACTTC. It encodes CASRENRYEQYF.